The source of this TCR beta chain is a study of identical twins. This clonotype turned up a few times. Its antigen is undetermined. TCRdb reanalysed the 5' RACE reads using MiXCR and keeps one entry per CDR3 protein. The table lists 1.5 million or so distinct CDR3 sequences, roughly a third of them singletons. Donors uniformly comprised healthy Caucasians. General observations from the study: Out-of-frame alpha sequences common to twins exhibited a surplus of low generation probability. Abundant beta clonotypes from cord blood had fewer insertions, unlike memory repertoires, which showed none.

V gave up 6 bases and J gave up 5 bases; unmatched junction bases: 9. CDR3 length: 16 amino acids. The germline gives CDR1 SNHLY, CDR2 FYNNEI. This receptor was identified in a newborn girl in good health. The sample was cord blood. The rearrangement links TRBV2 to TRBJ2-3, with TRBD2 identical over 12 bases. CDR3 in amino acids: CASSRGLAGWGDTQYF. In DNA, the CDR3 is TGTGCCAGCAGCCGTGGACTAGCGGGATGGGGAGATACGCAGTATTTT.